One sample yielded the 23 T cell receptor beta chains listed below, sequenced in a study of regulatory T cells in long-lasting Graves disease. HTBI primers from iRepertoire and Arm-PCR of CDR3 regions yielded the TCR beta libraries. TCRdb recomputed calls from the multiplex PCR reads with MiXCR, one row per CDR3 protein. This sample has over 450,000 distinct CDR3 sequences, with around 11% found just once. The time point denotes: newly diagnosed GD, antithyroid drugs for less than 3 months. Extracted PBMC RNA gave rise to the TCR library. These data were likewise used in another study, on T cells in Graves' hyperthyroidism and ophthalmopathy.

This material consisted of peripheral blood mononuclear cells (PBMCs), taken at new diagnosis, from a patient treated with antithyroid drugs. The receptors stem from a woman in her 30s with Graves disease.

The sample holds many counts of this clonotype. The rearrangement joins TRBV13 to TRBJ2-3, with D hard to call. Germline-derived CDR1 and CDR2 are PRHDT and FYEKMQ (reference sequence). The CDR3 is made up of 13 amino acids. The germline V and J ends were trimmed by 0 bases and 6 bases, with 7 bases remaining between them. The CDR3 region is CASSLGSSDTQYF. In DNA form, the CDR3 reads TGTGCCAGCAGCTTAGGTTCTTCTGATACGCAGTATTTT.

In its sample, this clonotype was seen many times. The chain recombines TRBV18 with TRBJ1-1; possibly TRBD1 for D (6 bases). This CDR3 has 14 residues. V lost 2 bases and J lost 4, with 11 bases in between. Germline-derived CDR1 and CDR2 are KGHSH and LQKENI. The CDR3 bases are TGTGCCAGCTCACCAACAGGGCTGGTCACTGAAGCTTTCTTT. Protein product: CASSPTGLVTEAFF.

The sample holds many counts of this clonotype. The chain recombines TRBV7-9 with TRBJ1-5; no firm D call. CDR3 size: 17 residues. Between the trimmed V and J ends, which lost 1 base and 0 bases, there was a span of 13 bases. Germline loops: CDR1 SEHNR, CDR2 FQNEAQ (reference sequence). Written as DNA, the CDR3 is TGTGCCAGCAGCTTAGGGGCAGGACCTTATAGCAATCAGCCCCAGCATTTT. Translated: CASSLGAGPYSNQPQHF.

This clonotype was detected many times. A read error may account for a junction end that differs from germline. The chain is built from TRBV6-6 and TRBJ1-1; D uncertain. The CDR3 contains 15 residues. Germline CDR1 reads MNHNY; CDR2 reads SVGAGI (reference sequence). The CDR3 DNA is TGTGCCAACAGTTACTCGATCTACATAGGGACTGAAGCTTTCTTT. Its protein is CANSYSIYIGTEAFF.

This clonotype was detected a few times. The CDR3 loop reads CASSQLADFSSGRDEQFF. The CDR3 region has the DNA TGCGCCAGCAGCCAATTGGCCGACTTTTCTAGCGGGAGGGATGAGCAGTTCTTC. The chain carries TRBV4-3 and TRBJ2-1, with 12 bases matching TRBD2. Trimming removed 2 bases from V and 8 bases from J; junction bases left unmatched: 13. Germline V gives CDR1 LGHNA, CDR2 YSLEER. This CDR3 comprises 18 residues.

In this sample, this clonotype turned up many times. The J gene is TRBJ2-1, the V gene TRBV3-1, with TRBD2 matching 12 bases. J was trimmed by 8 bases and V by 1 base; bases with no gene match: 6. From germline, CDR1 is LGHDT and CDR2 YNNKEL (reference sequence). This CDR3 comprises 16 residues. CDR3 residues: CASSQGLAGVQDEQFF. CDR3 sequence (DNA): TGTGCCAGCAGCCAAGGACTAGCGGGAGTTCAGGATGAGCAGTTCTTC.

This clonotype was recorded at least ten times. The chain recombines TRBV11-3 with TRBJ2-3; D remains unclear. V was clipped by 5 bases and J by 4 bases, with 16 bases between them. Germline CDR1 SGHNT, CDR2 YENEEA. This CDR3 has 15 residues. In nucleotides, the CDR3 is TGTGCCAGCAGCCCCGGCCGGACCAAATCAGATACGCAGTATTTT. It specifies CASSPGRTKSDTQYF. The full variable domain, its missing parts supplied by reference TRBV11-3 and TRBJ2-3, is EAGVVQSPRYKIIEKKQPVAFWCNPISGHNTLYWYLQNLGQGPELLIRYENEEAVDDSQLPKDRFSAERLKGVDSTLKIQPAELGDSAVYLCASSPGRTKSDTQYFGPGTRLTVL.

This clonotype was counted many times. The CDR3 sequence is CASSLVTGSYLREQYF. The DNA of the CDR3 is TGTGCCAGCAGCTTAGTAACGGGGAGCTACTTGCGCGAGCAGTACTTC. The J gene is TRBJ2-7, the V gene TRBV11-3; tentative D call: TRBD2 (5 bases). Between the trimmed V and J ends, which lost 1 base and 6 bases, there was a span of 19 bases. Germline CDR1 is SGHNT and CDR2 is YENEEA. The length of the CDR3 is 16 residues.

As for this clonotype: A much larger clonotype is one base distant, so this may be a read error. The chain employs TRBV28 and TRBJ1-5; TRBD1 matches at 8 bases. The CDR3 consists of 16 residues. CDR1 is MDHEN and CDR2 is SYDVKM in the germline V gene. The CDR3 nucleotides are TGTGCCGGCAGAATTCTTCGGCCAGGGGGCGACCAGCCCCAGCATTTT. This gives the protein CAGRILRPGGDQPQHF.

This clonotype was counted many times. The V gene is TRBV29-1, the J gene TRBJ2-1, with D possibly called TRBD1 or TRBD2 (5 bases each). Trimming cost V 6 bases and J 4 bases, with 19 bases left between them. Germline CDR1 SQVTM, CDR2 ANQGSEA. The length of the CDR3 is 15 residues. The CDR3: CSVQPLGTQYNEQFF. DNA for the CDR3: TGCAGCGTCCAGCCCCTCGGGACCCAGTACAATGAGCAGTTCTTC.

Regarding this clonotype: This could be a read error, since a much larger clone is one nucleotide away. The V and J genes are TRBV2 and TRBJ1-6; D is unclear. The CDR3 loop spans 16 amino acids. In germline, CDR1 is SNHLY, CDR2 FYNNEI. For the CDR3, the DNA is TGTGCCAGCAGCTTACAGACGATCCGGATTAATCCACCCCTCCACTTT. This translates into CASSLQTIRINPPLHF. The variable domain in full, with the rest retrieved from reference TRBV2 and TRBJ1-6, is EPEVTQTPSHQVTQMGQEVILRCVPISNHLYFYWYRQILGQKVEFLVSFYNNEISEKSEIFDDQFSVERPDGSNFTLKIRSTKLEDSAMYFCASSLQTIRINPPLHFGNGTRLTVT.

Note on this clonotype: One end of the junction does not line up with germline, which may come from a read error. The gene calls are TRBV20-1 and TRBJ2-1, with D unclear. Germline values: CDR1 DFQATT, CDR2 SNEGSKA (reference sequence). This CDR3 region has 16 residues. The CDR3 protein is CSAKKHDAINYNERFF. CDR3 DNA: TGCAGTGCTAAGAAGCACGACGCGATAAATTACAATGAGCGGTTCTTC.

This clonotype was seen at least ten times. The rearrangement links TRBV27 to TRBJ1-1; weak D call: TRBD1 (5 bases). CDR1 and CDR2 from the germline V gene are MNHEY and SMNVEV (reference sequence). Trimming took off 6 bases at V and 0 bases at J, with 20 bases between the two ends. The CDR3 spans 17 residues. In nucleotides, the CDR3 is TGTGCCAGCAGACTCAGGGTAGGGTGGGGATTGAACACTGAAGCTTTCTTT. Translation: CASRLRVGWGLNTEAFF.

This clonotype was found many times. This chain uses TRBV28 with TRBJ2-5; 7 bases are a match to TRBD1. The germline gives CDR1 MDHEN, CDR2 SYDVKM. This CDR3 region has 12 residues. Trimming removed 7 bases from V and 5 bases from J; junction bases left unmatched: 4. CDR3: CASTGGPETQYF. The DNA for the CDR3 is TGTGCCAGCACAGGGGGTCCGGAGACCCAGTACTTC.

This clonotype appeared a few times. This chain joins TRBV19 and TRBJ1-5; D remains ambiguous. CDR1 LNHDA and CDR2 SQIVND come from the germline V gene (reference sequence). The CDR3 is 14 residues long. The V and J ends lost 3 bases and 0 bases respectively, with 6 bases between them. The CDR3: CASSIKGSNQPQHF. The CDR3 DNA reads TGTGCCAGTAGTATTAAGGGTAGCAATCAGCCCCAGCATTTT.

This clonotype has ten or more counts. The chain uses TRBV20-1 and TRBJ1-1, with TRBD1 identical over 7 bases. The V segment lost 3 bases and the J segment 5 bases; nucleotides outside the gene matches: 6. The germline V gene has CDR1 DFQATT and CDR2 SNEGSKA (reference sequence). The CDR3 runs 13 residues. CDR3 amino acids: CSASYRGGTEAFF. The CDR3 coding sequence is TGCAGTGCTAGTTACAGGGGTGGGACTGAAGCTTTCTTT.

J is TRBJ2-5 and V is TRBV6-9; the D call may be TRBD1 or TRBD2 (6 bases each). The CDR3 runs 13 residues. Between the trimmed V and J ends, which lost 3 bases and 6 bases, there was a span of 11 bases. From germline, CDR1 is MNHGY and CDR2 SVAAGI. The chain's CDR3 is CASSYPGAKTQYF. DNA of the CDR3: TGTGCCAGCAGTTACCCGGGGGCAAAGACCCAGTACTTC.

This clonotype was recorded at least ten times. The genes are TRBV11-3 and TRBJ2-7; either TRBD1 or TRBD2 may fit D (6 bases each). Germline assignment: CDR1 SGHNT and CDR2 YENEEA. This CDR3 contains 16 residues. V dropped 3 bases and J dropped 3 bases, with 18 bases sitting between them. CDR3 residues: CASSFGVGGLGYEQYF. DNA for the CDR3: TGTGCCAGCAGCTTCGGAGTGGGGGGCCTCGGCTACGAGCAGTACTTC.

The J gene is TRBJ2-1, the V gene TRBV20-1, with 7 bases aligning to TRBD2. The length of the CDR3 is 16 residues. CDR1 is DFQATT and CDR2 is SNEGSKA in the germline V gene (reference sequence). The J segment lost 3 bases and the V segment lost 4 bases, leaving 12 bases of the junction unmatched. The CDR3 DNA sequence: TGCAGTGCTACCAATACGCGGGAGAGGGGCTACAATGAGCAGTTCTTC. Protein product: CSATNTRERGYNEQFF.

For this clonotype: A much larger clone is a single base away; this may be a read error. V is TRBV10-3 and J is TRBJ2-7; 9 bases align to TRBD1. Germline CDR1 and CDR2: ENHRY and SYGVKD. J was trimmed by 9 bases and V by 6 bases; bases with no gene match: 18. The CDR3 has 16 amino acids. The CDR3: CAISGPGQGNWGGQYF. The CDR3 DNA reads as TGTGCCATCAGCGGTCCGGGACAGGGTAATTGGGGAGGGCAGTACTTC.

The sample holds many counts of this clonotype. This chain links TRBV28 with TRBJ2-1, with 9 bases matching TRBD2. CDR1 is MDHEN, CDR2 SYDVKM, per germline. This CDR3 is 16 amino acids long. The junction had 5 bases not matched to a gene; V was cut back by 3 bases and J by 2 bases. The CDR3 loop reads CASSFGSGRAYNEQFF. The CDR3 DNA is TGTGCCAGCAGTTTCGGTAGCGGGAGAGCCTACAATGAGCAGTTCTTC.

This clonotype was counted many times. The chain carries TRBV28 and TRBJ1-3; possibly TRBD1 for D (6 bases). The V and J ends lost 6 bases and 4 bases respectively, with 16 bases between them. Looked up from germline, CDR1 is MDHEN and CDR2 is SYDVKM. This CDR3 comprises 15 residues. CDR3 in DNA: TGTGCCAGCAGCATGGGGGCGGAAGCGGGAAACACCATATATTTT. Protein product: CASSMGAEAGNTIYF.

This clonotype was counted between two and nine times. The chain links TRBV18 to TRBJ2-1; a weak D match, TRBD1 (6 bases). The CDR3 spans 13 residues. The V end was cut by 2 bases, the J end by 12 bases, with 14 bases between. Germline V gene lookup returns CDR1 KGHSH and CDR2 LQKENI. CDR3 DNA: TGTGCCAGCTCACCATTGGACAGCTTGGTGCAGTTCTTC. Translated, it gives CASSPLDSLVQFF.